Listed below are T cell receptor beta chains from one sample, sequenced in a study of chemoradiotherapy in HPV16-positive cancers. Assay used: immunoSEQ multiplex PCR; TCRdb lists only in-frame clones, some missing. Here the sample spans some 31,000 clones, roughly nine tenths being singletons. The input for sequencing was blood, taken from a patient who underwent chemoradiotherapy. The receptors stem from a human donor with HPV-associated anogenital cancer. CDR3s include the opening cysteine and the closing phenylalanine or tryptophan. A D gene is named only where the DNA matches it firmly.

j_call: TRBJ1-2
cdr3_length: 13
d_call: NA
v_call: TRBV4-3
cdr3_aa: CASSQSQGYGYTF
cdr3_nt: TGCGCCAGCAGCCAGTCCCAGGGGTATGGCTACACCTTC

j_call: TRBJ2-7
cdr3_length: 14
d_call: TRBD1
v_call: TRBV6-5
cdr3_aa: CASSYVTGVYEQYF
cdr3_nt: TGTGCCAGCAGTTACGTGACAGGGGTCTACGAGCAGTACTTC

j_call: TRBJ1-2
cdr3_length: 13
d_call: NA
v_call: TRBV7-8
cdr3_aa: CASSLGLNYGYTF
cdr3_nt: TGTGCCAGCAGCCTGGGACTTAACTATGGCTACACCTTC

j_call: TRBJ2-5
cdr3_length: 15
d_call: TRBD2
v_call: TRBV5-1
cdr3_aa: CASSLVLAGEETQYF
cdr3_nt: TGCGCCAGCAGCTTGGTCCTAGCGGGGGAAGAGACCCAGTACTTC

j_call: TRBJ2-1
cdr3_length: 12
d_call: NA
v_call: TRBV7-2
cdr3_aa: CASSFRQENQFF
cdr3_nt: TGTGCCAGCAGCTTTCGGCAGGAGAATCAGTTCTTC

j_call: TRBJ2-2
cdr3_length: 17
d_call: TRBD2
v_call: TRBV7-3
cdr3_aa: CASSSPLAGGHTGELFF
cdr3_nt: TGTGCCAGCAGCTCCCCCTTAGCGGGGGGGCACACCGGGGAGCTGTTTTTT

j_call: TRBJ2-7
cdr3_length: 13
d_call: TRBD2
v_call: TRBV11-2
cdr3_aa: CASSSPGGGEQYF
cdr3_nt: TGTGCCAGCAGCTCACCCGGGGGGGGCGAGCAGTACTTC

j_call: TRBJ2-7
cdr3_length: 15
d_call: TRBD2
v_call: TRBV28
cdr3_aa: CASSSPGLEVDEQYF
cdr3_nt: TGTGCCAGCAGCTCTCCGGGACTAGAGGTGGACGAGCAGTACTTC

j_call: TRBJ2-5
cdr3_length: 16
d_call: NA
v_call: TRBV5-4
cdr3_aa: CASSPQTGYTQETQYF
cdr3_nt: TGTGCCAGCAGCCCACAGACCGGGTACACTCAAGAGACCCAGTACTTC

j_call: TRBJ2-5
cdr3_length: 15
d_call: TRBD2
v_call: TRBV2
cdr3_aa: CASSAVSGEGATQYF
cdr3_nt: TGTGCCAGCAGTGCGGTTAGCGGGGAGGGAGCGACCCAGTACTTC

j_call: TRBJ2-5
cdr3_length: 11
d_call: NA
v_call: TRBV27
cdr3_aa: CASSNGRTQYF
cdr3_nt: TGTGCCAGCAGCAATGGTAGGACCCAGTACTTC